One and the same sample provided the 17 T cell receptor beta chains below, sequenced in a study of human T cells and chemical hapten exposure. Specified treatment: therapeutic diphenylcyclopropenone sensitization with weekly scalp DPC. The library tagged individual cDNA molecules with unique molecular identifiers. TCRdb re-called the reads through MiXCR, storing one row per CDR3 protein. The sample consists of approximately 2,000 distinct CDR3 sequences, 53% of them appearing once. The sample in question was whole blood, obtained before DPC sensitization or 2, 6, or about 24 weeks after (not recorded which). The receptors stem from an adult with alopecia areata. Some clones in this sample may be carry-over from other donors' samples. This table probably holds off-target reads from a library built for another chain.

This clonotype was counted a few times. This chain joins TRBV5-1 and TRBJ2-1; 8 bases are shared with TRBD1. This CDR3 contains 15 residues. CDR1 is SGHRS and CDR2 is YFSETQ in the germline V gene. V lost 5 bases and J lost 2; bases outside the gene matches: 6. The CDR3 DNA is TGCGCCAGCAGTCTGACAGGGGAAACCTACAATGAGCAGTTCTTC. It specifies CASSLTGETYNEQFF.

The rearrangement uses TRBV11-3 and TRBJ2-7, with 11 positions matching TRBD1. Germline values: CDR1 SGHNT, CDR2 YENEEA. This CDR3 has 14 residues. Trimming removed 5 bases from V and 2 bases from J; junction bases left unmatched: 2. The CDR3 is CASSPGQGAYEQYF. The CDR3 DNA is TGTGCCAGCAGCCCGGGACAGGGGGCCTACGAGCAGTACTTC. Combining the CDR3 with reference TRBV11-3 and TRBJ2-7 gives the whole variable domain EAGVVQSPRYKIIEKKQPVAFWCNPISGHNTLYWYLQNLGQGPELLIRYENEEAVDDSQLPKDRFSAERLKGVDSTLKIQPAELGDSAVYLCASSPGQGAYEQYFGPGTRLTVT.

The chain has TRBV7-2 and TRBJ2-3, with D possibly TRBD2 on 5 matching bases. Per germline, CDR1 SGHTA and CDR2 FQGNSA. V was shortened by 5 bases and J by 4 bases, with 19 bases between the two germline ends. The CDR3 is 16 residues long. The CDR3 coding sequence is TGTGCCAGCAGCCGATGGTTAGCGACGCTCGCAGATACGCAGTATTTT. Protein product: CASSRWLATLADTQYF.

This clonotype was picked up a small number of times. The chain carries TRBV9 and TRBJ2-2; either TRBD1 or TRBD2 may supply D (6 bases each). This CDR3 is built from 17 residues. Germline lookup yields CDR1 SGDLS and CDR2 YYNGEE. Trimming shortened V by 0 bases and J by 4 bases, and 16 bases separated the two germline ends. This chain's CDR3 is CASSVASAGHITGELFF. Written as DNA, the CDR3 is TGTGCCAGCAGCGTAGCCTCCGCGGGACACATCACCGGGGAGCTGTTTTTT.

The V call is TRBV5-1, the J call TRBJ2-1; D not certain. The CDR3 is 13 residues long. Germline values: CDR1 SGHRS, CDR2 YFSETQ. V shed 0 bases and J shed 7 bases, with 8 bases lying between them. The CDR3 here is CASSLAGRNEQFF. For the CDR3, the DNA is TGCGCCAGCAGCTTGGCTGGCCGGAATGAGCAGTTCTTC.

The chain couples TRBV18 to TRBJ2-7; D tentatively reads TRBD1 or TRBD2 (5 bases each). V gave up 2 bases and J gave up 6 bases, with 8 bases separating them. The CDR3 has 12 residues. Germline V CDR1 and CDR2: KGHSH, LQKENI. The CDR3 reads CASSPTGAEQYF. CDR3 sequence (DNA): TGTGCCAGCTCACCAACCGGGGCCGAGCAGTACTTC.

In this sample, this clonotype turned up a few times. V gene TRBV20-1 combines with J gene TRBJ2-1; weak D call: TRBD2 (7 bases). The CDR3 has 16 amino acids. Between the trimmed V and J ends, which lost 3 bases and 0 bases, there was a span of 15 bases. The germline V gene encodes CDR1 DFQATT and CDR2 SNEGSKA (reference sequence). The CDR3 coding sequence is TGCAGTGCTAGGGGAGGGGGACTCCGCTCCTACAATGAGCAGTTCTTC. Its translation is CSARGGGLRSYNEQFF.

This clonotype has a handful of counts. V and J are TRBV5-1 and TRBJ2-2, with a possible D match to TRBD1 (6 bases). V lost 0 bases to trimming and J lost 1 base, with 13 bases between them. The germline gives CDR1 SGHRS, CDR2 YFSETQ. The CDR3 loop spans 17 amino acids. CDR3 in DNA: TGCGCCAGCAGCTTGGTGTTGGACAGCGGGAACACCGGGGAGCTGTTTTTT. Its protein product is CASSLVLDSGNTGELFF. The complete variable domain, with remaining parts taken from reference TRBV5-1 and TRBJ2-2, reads KAGVTQTPRYLIKTRGQQVTLSCSPISGHRSVSWYQQTPGQGLQFLFEYFSETQRNKGNFPGRFSGRQFSNSRSEMNVSTLELGDSALYLCASSLVLDSGNTGELFFGEGSRLTVL.

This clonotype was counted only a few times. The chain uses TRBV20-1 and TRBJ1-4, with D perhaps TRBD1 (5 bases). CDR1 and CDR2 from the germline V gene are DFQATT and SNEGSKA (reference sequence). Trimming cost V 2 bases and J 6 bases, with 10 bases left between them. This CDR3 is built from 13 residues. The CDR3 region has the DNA TGCAGTGCTAGACGATTGGGGGATGAAAAACTGTTTTTT. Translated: CSARRLGDEKLFF.

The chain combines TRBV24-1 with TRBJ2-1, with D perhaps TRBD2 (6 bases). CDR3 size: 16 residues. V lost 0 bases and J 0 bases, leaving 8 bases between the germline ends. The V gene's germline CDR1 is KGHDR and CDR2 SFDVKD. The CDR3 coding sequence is TGTGCCACCAGTGATTTGGGCGGGGCCTCCTACAATGAGCAGTTCTTC. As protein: CATSDLGGASYNEQFF.

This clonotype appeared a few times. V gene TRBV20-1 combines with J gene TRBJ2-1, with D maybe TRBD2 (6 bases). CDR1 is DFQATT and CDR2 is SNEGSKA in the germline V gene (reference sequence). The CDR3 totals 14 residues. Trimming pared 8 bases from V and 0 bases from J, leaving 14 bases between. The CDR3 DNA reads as TGCAGTAGTAGGGCGGGGAGCTCCTACAATGAGCAGTTCTTC. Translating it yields CSSRAGSSYNEQFF.

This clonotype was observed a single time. The CDR3 bases are TGTGCCAGCAGCTTAGCAGAGTCCACTGAAGCTTTCTTT. It translates to CASSLAESTEAFF. V and J are TRBV7-7 and TRBJ1-1; D unclear. CDR1 and CDR2 from the germline V gene are SSHAT and FNYEAQ (reference sequence). CDR3 length: 13 amino acids. V gave up 0 bases and J gave up 4 bases, with 6 bases separating them. Based on the CDR3 plus reference TRBV7-7 and TRBJ1-1, the full variable domain is GAGVSQSPRYKVTKRGQDVTLRCDPISSHATLYWYQQALGQGPEFLTYFNYEAQPDKSGLPSDRFSAERPEGSISTLTIQRTEQRDSAMYRCASSLAESTEAFFGQGTRLTVV.

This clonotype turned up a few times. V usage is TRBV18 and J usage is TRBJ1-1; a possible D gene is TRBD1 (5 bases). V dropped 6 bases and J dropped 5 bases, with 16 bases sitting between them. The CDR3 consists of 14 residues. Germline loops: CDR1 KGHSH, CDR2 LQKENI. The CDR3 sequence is CASSGGRGWTEAFF. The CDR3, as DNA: TGTGCCAGCTCGGGGGGAAGGGGATGGACTGAAGCTTTCTTT.

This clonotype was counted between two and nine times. The CDR3 DNA reads as TGTGCCAGTAGTATTCTCAGGGGGGATTCACCCCTCCACTTT. Amino acids: CASSILRGDSPLHF. The genes are TRBV19 and TRBJ1-6, with 7 nucleotides matching TRBD1. CDR1 is LNHDA and CDR2 is SQIVND in the germline V gene (reference sequence). The CDR3 runs 14 residues. Trimming removed 3 bases from V and 8 bases from J; junction bases left unmatched: 4.

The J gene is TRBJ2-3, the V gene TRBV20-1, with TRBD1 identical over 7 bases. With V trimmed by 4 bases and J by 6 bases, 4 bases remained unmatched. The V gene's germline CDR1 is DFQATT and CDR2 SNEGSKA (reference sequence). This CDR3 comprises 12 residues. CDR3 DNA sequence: TGCAGTGCTAAAGCCAGGGGGGATACGCAGTATTTT. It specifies CSAKARGDTQYF.

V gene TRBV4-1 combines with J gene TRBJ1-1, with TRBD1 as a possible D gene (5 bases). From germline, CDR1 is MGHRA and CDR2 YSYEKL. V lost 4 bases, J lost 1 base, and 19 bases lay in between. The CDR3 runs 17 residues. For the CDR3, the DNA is TGCGCCAGCAGCCGAGGAACTGAGGGGCGCCGGAACACTGAAGCTTTCTTT. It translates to CASSRGTEGRRNTEAFF.

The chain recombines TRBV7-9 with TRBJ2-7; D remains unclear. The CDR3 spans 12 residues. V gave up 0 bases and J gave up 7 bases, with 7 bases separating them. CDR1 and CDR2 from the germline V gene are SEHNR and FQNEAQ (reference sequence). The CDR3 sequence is CASSLAQWEQYF. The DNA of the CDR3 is TGTGCCAGCAGCTTAGCGCAGTGGGAGCAGTACTTC. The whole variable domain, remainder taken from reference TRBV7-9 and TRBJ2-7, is DTGVSQNPRHKITKRGQNVTFRCDPISEHNRLYWYRQTLGQGPEFLTYFQNEAQLEKSRLLSDRFSAERPKGSFSTLEIQRTEQGDSAMYLCASSLAQWEQYFGPGTRLTVT.